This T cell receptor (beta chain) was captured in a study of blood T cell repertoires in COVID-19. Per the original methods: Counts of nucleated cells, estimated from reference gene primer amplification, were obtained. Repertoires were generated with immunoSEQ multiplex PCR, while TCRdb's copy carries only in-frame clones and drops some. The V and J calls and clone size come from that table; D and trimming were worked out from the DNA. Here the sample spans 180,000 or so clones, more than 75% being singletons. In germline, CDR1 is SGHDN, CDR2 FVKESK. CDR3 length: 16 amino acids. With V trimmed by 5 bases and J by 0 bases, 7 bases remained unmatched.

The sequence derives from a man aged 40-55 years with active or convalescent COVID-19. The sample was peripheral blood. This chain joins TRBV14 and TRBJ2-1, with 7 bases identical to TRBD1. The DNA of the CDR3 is TGTGCCAGCAGCAAAACGACAGGGATCTCCTACAATGAGCAGTTCTTC. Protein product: CASSKTTGISYNEQFF.